Presented here are 5 T cell receptor beta chains from one specimen sequenced in a study of early T cells in non-severe SARS-CoV-2 infection. TCRdb itself ran the 5' RACE reads through MiXCR, one entry per CDR3 protein. The sample contains about 99,000 distinct CDR3 sequences, approximately 15% of which appear only once. Sequenced sample: whole blood. These receptors were obtained from an adult who was a healthcare worker with PCR-confirmed SARS-CoV-2 infection or an uninfected control (not recorded which).

In its sample, this clonotype was seen a few times. The chain carries TRBV27 and TRBJ1-6; unclear D gene. Between the trimmed V and J ends, which lost 6 bases and 8 bases, there was a span of 14 bases. The CDR3 spans 14 residues. CDR1 and CDR2 (germline): MNHEY, SMNVEV (reference sequence). The CDR3 DNA sequence: TGTGCCAGCAGCACGGCATTTTCGGATTCACCCCTCCACTTT. Residues: CASSTAFSDSPLHF.

In its sample, this clonotype was seen a few times. The chain carries TRBV11-2 and TRBJ2-1; 8 nucleotides match TRBD2. J gave up 3 bases and V 0 bases, and 1 base lay outside the gene matches. The CDR3 spans 15 residues. Per the germline V gene, CDR1 is SGHAT and CDR2 is FQNNGV. CDR3: CASSLEAGGYNEQFF. The CDR3, as DNA: TGTGCCAGCAGCTTAGAGGCGGGAGGCTACAATGAGCAGTTCTTC.

This chain links TRBV4-2 with TRBJ1-1, with 8 bases identical to TRBD1. With V trimmed by 1 base and J by 4 bases, 5 bases remained unmatched. This CDR3 has 15 amino acids. Germline CDR1 reads LGHNA; CDR2 reads YNFKEQ. DNA of the CDR3: TGTGCCAGCAGCCAAGTACAGGGGGGGGGCACTGAAGCTTTCTTT. Amino acid sequence: CASSQVQGGGTEAFF.

This clonotype appeared a few times. The chain uses TRBV20-1 and TRBJ2-7; a possible D gene is TRBD1 (6 bases). This CDR3 has 13 amino acids. From germline, CDR1 is DFQATT and CDR2 SNEGSKA (reference sequence). Trimming cost V 3 bases and J 5 bases, with 14 bases left between them. CDR3 nucleotide sequence: TGCAGTGCTAGCACAGGGAGTAGTCACGAGCAGTACTTC. Translation: CSASTGSSHEQYF.

This clonotype was seen more than once but under ten times. The J gene is TRBJ2-7, the V gene TRBV12-3 or TRBV12-4, with 7 bases that match TRBD2. The CDR3 loop spans 16 amino acids. The V gene end was trimmed by 6 bases and the J gene end by 1 base; junction bases not matched to a gene: 12. For the CDR3, the DNA is TGTGCCAGCAGCCCCCCCTCGGGGGAGGGGTCCTACGAGCAGTACTTC. It translates to CASSPPSGEGSYEQYF.